These 10 T cell receptor beta chains were all obtained from the same sample, sequenced in a study of blood T cell repertoires in COVID-19 (TCRdb year 2020). The method behind the library was the immunoSEQ multiplex PCR assay. TCRdb's version of the immuneACCESS table is confined to in-frame rearrangements and falls short of the full clone set. An unresolved V gene accounts for under half of the shortfall where checked; the remainder is of unknown origin. In this sample the table shows 60,000 to 70,000 clones, approximately 86% of which occur a single time. The leading ten clones occupy more than 15% of the sample. The specimen sequenced was peripheral blood. These receptor sequences come from a middle-aged man with COVID-19, enrolled during active disease.

The chain is built from TRBV19 and TRBJ1-1; D unresolved. The CDR3 length is 12 residues. Germline lookup yields CDR1 LNHDA and CDR2 SQIVND (reference sequence). The ends were cut back, 10 bases at V and 0 bases at J, with 9 bases in the middle. As DNA, the CDR3 is TGTGCCACCAGTACCATGAACACTGAAGCTTTCTTT. Amino acid sequence: CATSTMNTEAFF.

The chain is built from TRBV10-3 and TRBJ2-3; no reliable D call. The V gene lost 2 bases and the J gene lost 7 bases, with 10 bases spanning the gap. Germline V gene data show CDR1 as ENHRY and CDR2 as SYGVKD. The CDR3 has 13 amino acids. CDR3 nucleotides: TGTGCCATCAGTGAGGCAGATTTATATACGCAGTATTTT. Protein sequence: CAISEADLYTQYF.

V and J are TRBV2 and TRBJ2-1, with D possibly being TRBD2 (5 bases). The CDR3 loop spans 10 amino acids. Germline V gene lookup returns CDR1 SNHLY and CDR2 FYNNEI. Between the trimmed V and J ends, which lost 8 bases and 6 bases, there was a span of 5 bases. This CDR3 reads CASEGNEQFF. The CDR3 bases are TGTGCCAGCGAGGGCAATGAGCAGTTCTTC.

The rearrangement uses TRBV6-5 and TRBJ2-2, with D possibly matching TRBD2 (7 bases). Germline V gene sequence: CDR1 MNHEY, CDR2 SVGAGI. Trimming removed 2 bases at V and 9 bases at J, with 16 bases between. The CDR3 covers 15 residues. The CDR3 coding sequence is TGTGCCAGCAGTTACGAGGGGGGGAACCCCCGGGAGCTGTTTTTT. Residues: CASSYEGGNPRELFF.

The rearrangement links TRBV5-1 to TRBJ2-5; 8 bases align to TRBD1. Germline CDR1 is SGHRS and CDR2 is YFSETQ. CDR3 size: 14 residues. Germline trimming cut 3 bases from V and 7 bases from J; bases unmatched to any gene: 8. CDR3 protein: CASSSGQGAGTQYF. As DNA, the CDR3 is TGCGCCAGCAGCTCTGGACAGGGTGCGGGGACCCAGTACTTC.

The chain has TRBV9 and TRBJ2-3, with no clear D. Per the germline V gene, CDR1 is SGDLS and CDR2 is YYNGEE. V was clipped by 0 bases and J by 0 bases, with 8 bases between them. CDR3 size: 15 residues. CDR3 coding DNA: TGTGCCAGCAGCGTAGGGCTTGCTAGCACAGATACGCAGTATTTT. Translation gives CASSVGLASTDTQYF.

V and J are TRBV3-1 (or the pseudogene TRBV3-2) and TRBJ1-5, with a tentative D call TRBD1 (6 bases). This CDR3 has 19 residues. With 0 bases removed from V and 3 bases from J, the gap between germline ends came to 21 bases. CDR1 is LGHDT, CDR2 YNNKEL, per germline (reference sequence). CDR3 sequence reads: CASSQEGGGGGASNQPQHF. CDR3 nucleotides: TGTGCCAGCAGCCAAGAAGGCGGGGGCGGGGGCGCTTCCAATCAGCCCCAGCATTTT.

The J gene is TRBJ1-1, the V gene TRBV30; 8 nucleotides agree with TRBD1. The junction had 8 bases not matched to a gene; V was cut back by 3 bases and J by 11 bases. Germline values: CDR1 GTSNPN, CDR2 SVGIG (reference sequence). This CDR3 comprises 12 residues. In DNA form, the CDR3 reads TGTGCCTGGAGAACAGGGGGGATGTACGCTTTCTTT. Protein sequence: CAWRTGGMYAFF.

This clone was counted once. This rearrangement joins TRBV7-9 to TRBJ2-5, with D possibly matching TRBD1 (6 bases). Trimming removed 5 bases at V and 0 bases at J, with 13 bases between. Per germline, CDR1 SEHNR and CDR2 FQNEAQ (reference sequence). This CDR3 has 15 residues. The chain's CDR3 is CASSSGQTNQETQYF. Here the CDR3 DNA reads TGTGCCAGCAGCAGCGGACAGACCAACCAAGAGACCCAGTACTTC.

This chain links TRBV9 with TRBJ1-5; TRBD1 might be the D (6 bases). CDR1 is SGDLS and CDR2 is YYNGEE in the germline V gene. V lost 0 bases and J lost 4, with 11 bases in between. The CDR3 is made up of 15 amino acids. The DNA for the CDR3 is TGTGCCAGCAGCGTAGATGGACAGAATAATCAGCCCCAGCATTTT. This encodes CASSVDGQNNQPQHF.